The 23 T cell receptor beta chains below were found in one sample sequenced in a study of blood T cell repertoires in COVID-19. Sequencing was performed with immunoSEQ multiplex PCR; in TCRdb, only in-frame clones are kept and a portion is missing. Altogether 130,000 to 150,000 clones are present, 87% being singletons, with the ten largest covering approximately 10%. Sequencing input: PBMCs or T cells enriched from blood (not recorded which). All receptors derive from a man aged 60 to 75 who had recovered from COVID-19.

The chain uses TRBV5-1 and TRBJ2-7; TRBD2 might be the D (5 bases). V lost 3 bases and J 5 bases, leaving 12 bases between the germline ends. Germline-derived CDR1 and CDR2 are SGHRS and YFSETQ. CDR3 length: 13 residues. The CDR3 nucleotides read TGCGCCAGCAGCTCCGGACTGCGGGACGAGCAGTACTTC. Translation: CASSSGLRDEQYF.

The chain links TRBV5-1 to TRBJ1-1; weak D call: TRBD1 (6 bases). Between the trimmed V and J ends, which lost 4 bases and 1 base, there was a span of 17 bases. The germline V gene encodes CDR1 SGHRS and CDR2 YFSETQ. CDR3 length: 16 residues. The CDR3, as DNA: TGCGCCAGCAGCGTGGGACAAGAAAAATGGAACACTGAAGCTTTCTTT. Translated, it gives CASSVGQEKWNTEAFF.

This chain links TRBV6-5 with TRBJ2-7, with 8 nucleotides matching TRBD1. The germline V gene encodes CDR1 MNHEY and CDR2 SVGAGI. Germline trimming cut 7 bases from V and 5 bases from J; bases unmatched to any gene: 7. The CDR3 runs 13 residues. In DNA form, the CDR3 reads TGTGCCAGCAACCGACAGGGGATGGACGAGCAGTACTTC. Translated: CASNRQGMDEQYF.

The CDR3 region is CASSHGQTNTGELFF. In DNA form, the CDR3 reads TGCGCCAGCAGCCATGGACAGACGAACACCGGGGAGCTGTTTTTT. V gene TRBV4-1 combines with J gene TRBJ2-2; D perhaps matches TRBD1 (6 bases). This CDR3 has 15 residues. V shed 3 bases and J shed 0 bases, with 8 bases lying between them. Germline V lookup: CDR1 MGHRA, CDR2 YSYEKL.

The table lists this clone with a few counts. CDR3 sequence (DNA): TGTGCCAGCAGCCTCAGACAGGGCCGGAGTCAGCCCCAGCATTTT. It specifies CASSLRQGRSQPQHF. The chain has TRBV7-8 and TRBJ1-5, with 7 bases identical to TRBD1. The CDR3 has 15 amino acids. Per germline, CDR1 SGHVS and CDR2 FQNEAQ. With 5 bases clipped from V and 6 bases from J, the junction kept 10 bases outside the gene matches.

CDR3: CASSLAVYNSPLHF. The CDR3 DNA follows: TGTGCCAGCAGCTTAGCAGTTTATAATTCACCCCTCCACTTT. The gene calls are TRBV7-3 and TRBJ1-6; D gene uncertain. Germline lookup yields CDR1 SGHTA and CDR2 FQGTGA. This CDR3 spans 14 amino acids. The V end was cut by 2 bases, the J end by 4 bases, with 6 bases between.

This chain connects TRBV6-5 to TRBJ2-5; tentative D call: TRBD1 (6 bases). CDR3 size: 14 residues. The V end lost 8 bases, the J end lost 0 bases, and 13 bases lay between the germline ends. CDR1 is MNHEY, CDR2 SVGAGI, per germline. CDR3 sequence: CASSRGLYQETQYF. Here the CDR3 DNA reads TGTGCCAGCTCCAGGGGTTTGTACCAAGAGACCCAGTACTTC.

This clone was observed a few times. V gene TRBV10-3 combines with J gene TRBJ2-7, with 10 bases aligning to TRBD2. The CDR3 runs to 15 residues. Germline CDR1 ENHRY, CDR2 SYGVKD. The V gene end was trimmed by 0 bases and the J gene end by 6 bases; junction bases not matched to a gene: 5. CDR3 DNA: TGTGCCATCAGTGAGTCGACCCTAGCGGGAGTCGAGCAGTACTTC. Translated, it gives CAISESTLAGVEQYF.

The chain couples TRBV11-2 to TRBJ2-1; 8 bases fit TRBD2. This CDR3 is built from 16 residues. V lost 5 bases to trimming and J lost 8 bases; unmatched junction nucleotides: 14. The germline gives CDR1 SGHAT, CDR2 FQNNGV. The CDR3 spells CASSPTLSGSHDEQFF. DNA for the CDR3: TGTGCCAGCAGCCCCACCCTGAGCGGGAGTCACGATGAGCAGTTCTTC.

J is TRBJ1-2 and V is TRBV30; no reliable D call. This CDR3 has 13 amino acids. The germline V gene encodes CDR1 GTSNPN and CDR2 SVGIG (reference sequence). Trimming left V 3 bases short and J 4 bases short, with 12 bases between. In nucleotides, the CDR3 is TGTGCCTGGAGCCACAGAACCTTCTATGGCTACACCTTC. It translates to CAWSHRTFYGYTF.

The V call is TRBV9, the J call TRBJ2-7; TRBD1 matches at 10 bases. Germline V lookup: CDR1 SGDLS, CDR2 YYNGEE. The CDR3 totals 14 residues. The ends lost 4 bases at V and 2 bases at J; junction bases unmatched: 3. The CDR3 protein is CASSKGQGAYEQYF. CDR3 in DNA: TGTGCCAGCAGCAAAGGACAGGGGGCCTACGAGCAGTACTTC.

V gene TRBV7-2 combines with J gene TRBJ1-6; no firm D call. The CDR3 spans 12 residues. The V gene lost 5 bases and the J gene lost 9 bases, with 8 bases spanning the gap. The V gene's germline CDR1 is SGHTA and CDR2 FQGNSA. CDR3: CASSPAVSPLHF. The CDR3 nucleotides read TGTGCCAGCAGCCCGGCGGTTTCACCCCTCCACTTT.

This clone has just one count. The chain combines TRBV12-5 with TRBJ1-1; a weak D match, TRBD1 (5 bases). Germline V CDR1 and CDR2: LGHNT, FRNRAP. Trimming stripped 8 bases from V and 6 bases from J, with 16 bases between. CDR3 length equals 13 residues. The chain's CDR3 is CASLPGSRPEAFF. CDR3 DNA: TGTGCTAGTCTACCAGGGTCCCGGCCTGAAGCTTTCTTT.

The gene calls are TRBV11-3 and TRBJ2-1, with 12 bases identical to TRBD1. The CDR3 has 15 residues. CDR1 and CDR2 from the germline V gene are SGHNT and YENEEA. J gave up 6 bases and V 3 bases, and 3 bases lay outside the gene matches. CDR3 residues: CASSLGTGGSNEQFF. The CDR3 coding sequence is TGTGCCAGCAGCTTGGGGACAGGGGGCTCCAATGAGCAGTTCTTC.

The rearrangement uses TRBV27 and TRBJ1-1; 7 nucleotides match TRBD1. This CDR3 is 14 amino acids long. After removal of 5 bases from V and 4 bases from J, the junction contained 7 bases not matched to a gene. In germline, CDR1 is MNHEY, CDR2 SMNVEV (reference sequence). The CDR3 sequence is CASSTTGARTEAFF. The CDR3 bases are TGTGCCAGCAGTACTACAGGGGCGCGCACTGAAGCTTTCTTT.

V and J are TRBV6-5 and TRBJ1-2; D possibly corresponds to TRBD1 (6 bases). V shed 6 bases and J shed 4 bases, with 15 bases lying between them. Germline assignment: CDR1 MNHEY and CDR2 SVGAGI. The CDR3 is 14 amino acids. CDR3 nucleotide sequence: TGTGCCAGCAGATTGACAGGCGCTACCTATGGCTACACCTTC. Its protein product is CASRLTGATYGYTF.

The gene calls are TRBV6-4 and TRBJ1-1; 7 bases agree with TRBD1. Per germline, CDR1 MRHNA and CDR2 SNTAGT. J was trimmed by 0 bases and V by 6 bases; bases with no gene match: 13. This CDR3 has 17 amino acids. CDR3 nucleotide sequence: TGTGCCAGCAGCACAGGGGCCGCAGGGGAAATGAACACTGAAGCTTTCTTT. This sequence encodes CASSTGAAGEMNTEAFF.

The rearrangement joins TRBV2 to TRBJ2-2, with 7 bases that match TRBD1. This CDR3 is 14 amino acids long. V shed 6 bases and J 3 bases; nucleotides not matched to a gene: 4. Per germline, CDR1 SNHLY and CDR2 FYNNEI. The CDR3 DNA follows: TGTGCCAGCAGGTCGACAGGGTACACCGGGGAGCTGTTTTTT. This encodes CASRSTGYTGELFF. The full variable domain, rest sourced from reference TRBV2 and TRBJ2-2, is EPEVTQTPSHQVTQMGQEVILRCVPISNHLYFYWYRQILGQKVEFLVSFYNNEISEKSEIFDDQFSVERPDGSNFTLKIRSTKLEDSAMYFCASRSTGYTGELFFGEGSRLTVL.

This sequence joins TRBV6-5 and TRBJ1-1, with TRBD1 as a possible D gene (6 bases). Germline assignment: CDR1 MNHEY and CDR2 SVGAGI. V was cut by 5 bases and J by 7 bases, with 11 bases left in between. CDR3 length equals 12 residues. The CDR3 nucleotides are TGTGCCAGCAGTATGGGGGGGCTTGAAGCTTTCTTT. It is translated as CASSMGGLEAFF.

The chain uses TRBV7-9 and TRBJ1-2; a possible D gene is TRBD1 (6 bases). The CDR3 has 15 amino acids. Per the germline V gene, CDR1 is SEHNR and CDR2 is FQNEAQ (reference sequence). Deletions cut 5 bases from V and 0 bases from J, with 13 bases between. The CDR3 protein is CASSRSGTPNYGYTF. The CDR3 DNA is TGTGCCAGCAGCCGATCCGGGACACCTAACTATGGCTACACCTTC.

This clone occurred once. The chain uses TRBV10-3 and TRBJ2-6; 10 bases match TRBD1. CDR1 and CDR2 (germline): ENHRY, SYGVKD. Losses at the gene ends were 7 bases for V and 1 base for J; bases not matched to a gene: 19. The CDR3 runs to 21 residues. The DNA of the CDR3 is TGTGCCATCATTGGGGCACCACCGGGACAGGGGTTAATGTCTGGGGCCAACGTCCTGACTTTC. Its translation is CAIIGAPPGQGLMSGANVLTF.

The chain joins TRBV30 to TRBJ1-4; D is unresolved. Trimming stripped 4 bases from V and 8 bases from J, with 11 bases between. The V gene's germline CDR1 is GTSNPN and CDR2 SVGIG (reference sequence). This CDR3 comprises 12 residues. The CDR3 region has the DNA TGTGCCTGGACCCGAGGAGGAGAAAAACTGTTTTTT. Translation gives CAWTRGGEKLFF. Full variable domain (missing parts from reference TRBV30 and TRBJ1-4): SQTIHQWPATLVQPVGSPLSLECTVEGTSNPNLYWYRQAAGRGLQLLFYSVGIGQISSEVPQNLSASRPQDRQFILSSKKLLLSDSGFYLCAWTRGGEKLFFGSGTQLSVL.

The chain recombines TRBV28 with TRBJ1-6, with a possible D match to TRBD1 (6 bases). Trimming took 4 bases from V and 0 from J, leaving 10 bases between them. There are 16 residues in the CDR3. Germline V gene lookup returns CDR1 MDHEN and CDR2 SYDVKM. The CDR3 reads CASSYTGSSYNSPLHF. The CDR3 region has the DNA TGTGCCAGCAGTTACACAGGGAGCTCCTATAATTCACCCCTCCACTTT.